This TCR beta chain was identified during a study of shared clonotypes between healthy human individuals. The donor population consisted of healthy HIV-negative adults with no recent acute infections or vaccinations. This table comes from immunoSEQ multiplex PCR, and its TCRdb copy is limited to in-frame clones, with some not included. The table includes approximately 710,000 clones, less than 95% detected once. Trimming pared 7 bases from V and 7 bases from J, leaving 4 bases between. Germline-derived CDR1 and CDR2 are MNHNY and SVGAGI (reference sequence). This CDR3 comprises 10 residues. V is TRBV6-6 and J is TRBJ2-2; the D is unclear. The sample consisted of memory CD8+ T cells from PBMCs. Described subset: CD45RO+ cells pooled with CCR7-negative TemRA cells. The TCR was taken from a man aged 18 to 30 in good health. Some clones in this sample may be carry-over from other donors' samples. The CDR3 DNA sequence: TGTGCCAGCAATGGCGGGGAGCTGTTTTTT. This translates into CASNGGELFF.